What follows are 25 T cell receptor beta chains derived from one specimen sequenced in a study of cytomegalovirus exposure and HLA in healthy donors. Amplification used 60 Vbeta primers and 13 Jbeta primers. Produced via immunoSEQ multiplex PCR; TCRdb's table is partial and in-frame only. The table lists approximately 190,000 clones, with roughly 0.74% in the top ten. The sequenced sample consisted of PBMCs. Receptor source: a boy aged 10-17 years in good health and CMV-seronegative.

The chain links TRBV5-5 to TRBJ1-5; D uncertain. CDR1 is SGHKS, CDR2 YYEKEE, per germline (reference sequence). This CDR3 has 14 amino acids. The germline V and J ends were trimmed by 4 bases and 2 bases, with 10 bases remaining between them. CDR3 in DNA: TGTGCCAGCAGCCCTGACGGGGGCAATCAGCCCCAGCATTTT. Translation gives CASSPDGGNQPQHF.

This sequence joins TRBV6-4 and TRBJ2-4; 7 bases match TRBD1. The CDR3 totals 14 residues. V trimming: 2 bases; J trimming: 6 bases; junction bases outside the gene matches: 4. Germline V gene sequence: CDR1 MRHNA, CDR2 SNTAGT. The CDR3 spells CASSDGTAANIQYF. The CDR3 coding sequence is TGTGCCAGCAGTGACGGGACAGCGGCAAACATTCAGTACTTC.

The chain couples TRBV7-3 to TRBJ2-3; possible D gene TRBD2, 6 bases. The CDR3 has 14 residues. V was clipped by 2 bases and J by 6 bases, with 12 bases between them. Germline V gives CDR1 SGHTA, CDR2 FQGTGA. The CDR3 bases are TGTGCCAGCAGCTTAGACGGGACTGTTGATACGCAGTATTTT. It yields the protein CASSLDGTVDTQYF.

The J gene is TRBJ1-1, the V gene TRBV4-3, with D perhaps matching TRBD1 (5 bases). Germline V lookup: CDR1 LGHNA, CDR2 YSLEER. Trimming stripped 4 bases from V and 1 base from J, with 13 bases between. The CDR3 has 15 residues. As DNA, the CDR3 is TGCGCCAGCAGCCCCCGGGTCGGGGGGAACACTGAAGCTTTCTTT. This sequence encodes CASSPRVGGNTEAFF.

The chain has TRBV6-4 and TRBJ2-3, with TRBD2 matching 11 bases. This CDR3 region has 15 residues. CDR1 and CDR2 (germline): MRHNA, SNTAGT. V gave up 4 bases and J gave up 6 bases; unmatched junction bases: 6. CDR3: CASSVTSGGSDTQYF. In nucleotides, the CDR3 is TGTGCCAGCAGTGTCACTAGCGGGGGTTCGGATACGCAGTATTTT.

The gene calls are TRBV30 and TRBJ1-6; perhaps TRBD1 as D (6 bases). Looked up from germline, CDR1 is GTSNPN and CDR2 is SVGIG (reference sequence). The CDR3 spans 12 residues. V shed 3 bases and J shed 9 bases, with 9 bases lying between them. The CDR3 protein is CAWRHRVSPLHF. CDR3 DNA: TGTGCCTGGAGACACAGGGTTTCACCCCTCCACTTT.

This chain joins TRBV5-1 and TRBJ2-1; TRBD1 matches at 7 bases. This CDR3 spans 15 amino acids. V shed 4 bases, J shed 4 bases, and the junction held 8 bases outside the gene matches. Germline values: CDR1 SGHRS, CDR2 YFSETQ. CDR3 sequence: CASSIGTDVYNEQFF. The CDR3 region has the DNA TGCGCCAGCAGCATTGGGACAGACGTATACAATGAGCAGTTCTTC. Full variable domain (outside the CDR3, taken from reference TRBV5-1 and TRBJ2-1): KAGVTQTPRYLIKTRGQQVTLSCSPISGHRSVSWYQQTPGQGLQFLFEYFSETQRNKGNFPGRFSGRQFSNSRSEMNVSTLELGDSALYLCASSIGTDVYNEQFFGPGTRLTVL.

This rearrangement joins TRBV6-6 to TRBJ1-5; possible D gene TRBD1, 5 bases. The ends were cut back, 7 bases at V and 5 bases at J, with 18 bases in the middle. Germline V gives CDR1 MNHNY, CDR2 SVGAGI (reference sequence). CDR3 length equals 15 residues. The CDR3 sequence is CASTQGSPEHQPQHF. For the CDR3, the DNA is TGTGCCAGCACCCAGGGTTCACCTGAGCATCAGCCCCAGCATTTT.

This chain joins TRBV21-1 and TRBJ1-6; the table's D call, TRBD1, has no DNA check behind it. TRBV21-1 is a known pseudogene. CDR3 size: 13 residues. The CDR3 DNA reads as TGTGCCAGCACAGGGGATGTAGGGTCACCCCTCCACTTT. This codes for CASTGDVGSPLHF.

CDR3 nucleotides: TGCGCCAGCAGCTTTGACAGGGACGGCGCTTACTATGGCTACACCTTC. Its protein is CASSFDRDGAYYGYTF. V usage is TRBV5-1 and J usage is TRBJ1-2, with 7 bases that match TRBD1. Trimming took 2 bases from V and 3 from J; bases not matched to a gene: 10. Germline V gene lookup returns CDR1 SGHRS and CDR2 YFSETQ. The CDR3 extends over 16 amino acids.

The chain links TRBV9 to TRBJ1-1, with D possibly being TRBD1 (6 bases). Germline V CDR1 and CDR2: SGDLS, YYNGEE. V was shortened by 2 bases and J by 4 bases, with 12 bases between the two germline ends. The CDR3 consists of 14 residues. Written as DNA, the CDR3 is TGTGCCAGCAGCGTCGCGGGGGGGGCCACTGAAGCTTTCTTT. Translation: CASSVAGGATEAFF.

J is TRBJ2-1 and V is TRBV7-6, with a possible D match to TRBD2 (6 bases). This CDR3 has 14 amino acids. The germline gives CDR1 SGHVS, CDR2 FNYEAQ. V lost 0 bases to trimming and J lost 6 bases, with 9 bases between them. The CDR3 loop reads CASSLAGGLNEQFF. For the CDR3, the DNA is TGTGCCAGCAGCTTAGCGGGGGGTCTCAATGAGCAGTTCTTC. The full variable domain, rest sourced from reference TRBV7-6 and TRBJ2-1, is GAGVSQSPRYKVTKRGQDVALRCDPISGHVSLYWYRQALGQGPEFLTYFNYEAQQDKSGLPNDRFSAERPEGSISTLTIQRTEQRDSAMYRCASSLAGGLNEQFFGPGTRLTVL.

The V and J genes are TRBV18 and TRBJ1-5, with a weak D call TRBD1 (5 bases). In germline, CDR1 is KGHSH, CDR2 LQKENI. Trimming shortened V by 3 bases and J by 3 bases, and 9 bases separated the two germline ends. The CDR3 totals 14 residues. CDR3 DNA sequence: TGTGCCAGCTCACCGGGGCATAACAATCAGCCCCAGCATTTT. This translates into CASSPGHNNQPQHF.

V is TRBV4-2 and J is TRBJ2-3, with 10 bases lining up with TRBD2. Unmatched junction bases numbered 14, after V lost 0 bases and J lost 2 bases. This CDR3 is built from 20 residues. Germline V lookup: CDR1 LGHNA, CDR2 YNFKEQ. The CDR3 coding sequence is TGTGCCAGCAGCCAAGATTTCGGCGGCCCTAGCGGGGGTAACACAGATACGCAGTATTTT. Its translation is CASSQDFGGPSGGNTDTQYF.

The rearrangement links TRBV28 to TRBJ1-1; possible D gene TRBD1, 6 bases. This CDR3 comprises 16 residues. Germline CDR1 is MDHEN and CDR2 is SYDVKM. Trimming shortened V by 6 bases and J by 2 bases, and 19 bases separated the two germline ends. The CDR3 loop reads CASRDDPGVVNTEAFF. The CDR3 DNA follows: TGTGCCAGCAGAGACGACCCAGGGGTTGTCAACACTGAAGCTTTCTTT.

The CDR3 protein is CASSFEASHNSPLHF. In nucleotides, the CDR3 is TGTGCCAGCAGTTTTGAGGCATCCCATAATTCACCCCTCCACTTT. The chain uses TRBV28 and TRBJ1-6, with D unresolved. The CDR3 runs to 15 residues. CDR1 and CDR2 from the germline V gene are MDHEN and SYDVKM. Trimming took off 3 bases at V and 5 bases at J, with 11 bases between the two ends.

The J gene is TRBJ2-4, the V gene TRBV4-1, with TRBD2 identical over 14 bases. J was trimmed by 0 bases and V by 4 bases; bases with no gene match: 5. This CDR3 contains 18 residues. CDR1 and CDR2 (germline): MGHRA, YSYEKL. CDR3: CASSLGLAGGLAKNIQYF. The CDR3 nucleotides are TGCGCCAGCAGCCTTGGACTAGCGGGGGGACTAGCCAAAAACATTCAGTACTTC.

This chain links TRBV30 with TRBJ2-7; no definite D call. Germline lookup yields CDR1 GTSNPN and CDR2 SVGIG (reference sequence). This CDR3 is built from 14 residues. The V end was cut by 1 base, the J end by 4 bases, with 14 bases between. The CDR3 here is CAWSGGSLLYEQYF. Written as DNA, the CDR3 is TGTGCCTGGAGTGGAGGCAGCCTTCTTTACGAGCAGTACTTC. Full variable domain (rest looked up from reference TRBV30 and TRBJ2-7): SQTIHQWPATLVQPVGSPLSLECTVEGTSNPNLYWYRQAAGRGLQLLFYSVGIGQISSEVPQNLSASRPQDRQFILSSKKLLLSDSGFYLCAWSGGSLLYEQYFGPGTRLTVT.

The chain combines TRBV5-5 with TRBJ2-2, with a possible D match to TRBD1 (5 bases). V was shortened by 4 bases and J by 7 bases, with 8 bases between the two germline ends. The CDR3 spans 12 residues. The V gene's germline CDR1 is SGHKS and CDR2 YYEKEE (reference sequence). CDR3 nucleotide sequence: TGTGCCAGCAGCGGAGACAGCGGGGAGCTGTTTTTT. It is translated as CASSGDSGELFF.

This chain joins TRBV2 and TRBJ2-1, with 11 bases matching TRBD2. The CDR3 sequence is 18 residues long. Trimming took 6 bases from V and 0 from J; bases not matched to a gene: 10. CDR1 and CDR2 (germline): SNHLY, FYNNEI. The CDR3 DNA sequence: TGTGCCAGCAGAAATGGACTAGCGGGTGGGAGCTCCTACAATGAGCAGTTCTTC. It specifies CASRNGLAGGSSYNEQFF.

V and J are TRBV4-1 and TRBJ2-7; D uncertain. V was clipped by 1 base and J by 3 bases, with 19 bases between them. Germline V CDR1 and CDR2: MGHRA, YSYEKL. This CDR3 is 17 amino acids long. The CDR3 here is CASSQGMSVAPGYEQYF. CDR3 DNA sequence: TGCGCCAGCAGCCAAGGTATGTCGGTAGCACCTGGCTACGAGCAGTACTTC.

The rearrangement links TRBV18 to TRBJ2-2; the match to TRBD2 covers 9 bases. V lost 0 bases to trimming and J lost 2 bases; unmatched junction nucleotides: 13. The CDR3 is made up of 20 amino acids. Germline lookup yields CDR1 KGHSH and CDR2 LQKENI. CDR3 loop: CASSPPSGGPTPINTGELFF. CDR3 sequence (DNA): TGTGCCAGCTCACCACCTAGCGGGGGCCCCACCCCAATTAACACCGGGGAGCTGTTTTTT.

J is TRBJ1-1 and V is TRBV9; possibly TRBD1 for D (5 bases). The ends were cut back, 1 base at V and 1 base at J, with 8 bases in the middle. Per germline, CDR1 SGDLS and CDR2 YYNGEE. This CDR3 region has 14 residues. CDR3 DNA sequence: TGTGCCAGCAGCGTAACTGACAGGAACACTGAAGCTTTCTTT. This gives the protein CASSVTDRNTEAFF. The full variable domain, in which reference TRBV9 and TRBJ1-1 provide the parts outside the CDR3, is DSGVTQTPKHLITATGQRVTLRCSPRSGDLSVYWYQQSLDQGLQFLIQYYNGEERAKGNILERFSAQQFPDLHSELNLSSLELGDSALYFCASSVTDRNTEAFFGQGTRLTVV.

The chain combines TRBV7-6 with TRBJ2-5; TRBD1 matches at 8 bases. The trim removed 6 bases at V and 3 bases at J, leaving 3 bases unmatched. The germline V gene has CDR1 SGHVS and CDR2 FNYEAQ. The CDR3 is made up of 13 amino acids. CDR3 in amino acids: CASRPDREETQYF. In DNA form, the CDR3 reads TGTGCCAGCAGACCGGACAGGGAAGAGACCCAGTACTTC.

The chain combines TRBV7-2 with TRBJ1-2, with 7 bases lining up with TRBD1. The CDR3 is made up of 13 amino acids. Germline CDR1 and CDR2: SGHTA and FQGNSA. V lost 6 bases to trimming and J lost 7 bases; unmatched junction nucleotides: 8. The CDR3 here is CASRLTGRSGYTF. CDR3 in DNA: TGTGCCAGCAGGCTGACAGGGCGAAGTGGCTACACCTTC.